Below, 11 T cell receptor beta chains from the same sample are listed, as sequenced in a study of blood T cells in healthy people across ages. A sample-barcoded 5' primer and a J-beta primer mix were used in a second PCR of roughly 6 to 12 cycles. A single record per CDR3 protein comes from TCRdb applying MiXCR to the 5' RACE reads. In the table there are some 1.6 million distinct CDR3 sequences, about 35% of which are singletons. Sequencing input: blood. The receptors shown here come from a woman in her twenties or thirties in good health.

This clonotype was counted a few times. This chain links TRBV7-9 with TRBJ2-3, with D possibly being TRBD1 (6 bases). The germline V gene has CDR1 SEHNR and CDR2 FQNEAQ (reference sequence). With 0 bases removed from V and 6 bases from J, the gap between germline ends came to 13 bases. This CDR3 is built from 15 residues. The CDR3 region has the DNA TGTGCCAGCAGCTTAGCACAGGGCCACGGGGATACGCAGTATTTT. Its protein is CASSLAQGHGDTQYF.

At least ten counts were recorded for this clonotype. The chain recombines TRBV5-1 with TRBJ2-5; perhaps TRBD1 as D (5 bases). Germline CDR1 and CDR2: SGHRS and YFSETQ. With 7 bases removed from V and 1 base from J, the gap between germline ends came to 17 bases. CDR3 length: 15 residues. CDR3 bases: TGCGCCAGCGGCCGAGCCCCAGGGCTCCAAGAGACCCAGTACTTC. Translating gives CASGRAPGLQETQYF.

The chain has TRBV4-2 and TRBJ2-7, with TRBD2 matching 9 bases. With 1 base clipped from V and 4 bases from J, the junction kept 11 bases outside the gene matches. Germline-derived CDR1 and CDR2 are LGHNA and YNFKEQ. This CDR3 spans 17 amino acids. CDR3 sequence (DNA): TGTGCCAGCAGCCAAGTGGCGGGACTAGCCGCAATTTACGAGCAGTACTTC. It is translated as CASSQVAGLAAIYEQYF.

The V call is TRBV9, the J call TRBJ2-1, with 9 nucleotides matching TRBD2. The germline V gene has CDR1 SGDLS and CDR2 YYNGEE. Trimming at V came to 1 base and at J to 0 bases, leaving 11 bases not matched to a gene. CDR3 size: 19 residues. The DNA for the CDR3 is TGTGCCAGCAGCGTAAGGGGGACTAGCTCGGTTATCTCCTACAATGAGCAGTTCTTC. Its translation is CASSVRGTSSVISYNEQFF.

V usage is TRBV6-5 and J usage is TRBJ2-6; a weak D match, TRBD1 (5 bases). This CDR3 comprises 13 residues. Germline assignment: CDR1 MNHEY and CDR2 SVGAGI. V lost 7 bases and J 2 bases, leaving 6 bases between the germline ends. The CDR3 DNA reads as TGTGCCAGCATGGGGCCTGGGGCCAACGTCCTGACTTTC. As protein: CASMGPGANVLTF.

The chain uses TRBV25-1 and TRBJ1-2, with 8 bases aligning to TRBD1. CDR1 and CDR2 (germline): MGHDK, SYGVNS. The CDR3 consists of 15 residues. V shed 2 bases and J 0 bases; nucleotides not matched to a gene: 2. This CDR3 is CASSEGDRPNYGYTF. The CDR3 DNA is TGTGCCAGCAGTGAAGGGGACAGGCCTAACTATGGCTACACCTTC.

The chain is built from TRBV30 and TRBJ1-2, with no clear D. The CDR3 has 13 amino acids. The germline V and J ends were trimmed by 1 base and 8 bases, with 14 bases remaining between them. Germline-derived CDR1 and CDR2 are GTSNPN and SVGIG (reference sequence). CDR3 protein: CAWSALGMGGYTF. The DNA for the CDR3 is TGTGCCTGGAGTGCTCTCGGGATGGGCGGCTACACCTTC.

Ten or more counts support this clonotype. The V gene is TRBV7-2, the J gene TRBJ1-1, with D unclear. The CDR3 sequence is 13 residues long. V was cut by 1 base and J by 2 bases, with 5 bases left in between. CDR1 is SGHTA, CDR2 FQGNSA, per germline. CDR3 residues: CASSLVANTEAFF. DNA of the CDR3: TGTGCCAGCAGCTTAGTGGCCAACACTGAAGCTTTCTTT.

A word on this clonotype: One end of the junction fails to match germline, which may point to a read error. The chain couples TRBV20-1 to TRBJ2-7; a weak D match, TRBD1 (6 bases). The CDR3 has 18 residues. From germline, CDR1 is DFQATT and CDR2 SNEGSKA (reference sequence). The chain's CDR3 is CNARDAVRPKQGSDEQYF. The CDR3, as DNA: TGCAATGCTAGAGACGCTGTTCGGCCGAAACAGGGCAGCGACGAGCAGTACTTC.

This clonotype was counted many times. The chain employs TRBV15 and TRBJ2-5; the D gene is possibly TRBD2 (5 bases). The V end lost 2 bases, the J end lost 5 bases, and 9 bases lay between the germline ends. The CDR3 totals 13 residues. Germline lookup yields CDR1 LNHNV and CDR2 YYDKDF (reference sequence). Here the CDR3 DNA reads TGTGCCACCAGCAGATTTAGCGAGGAGACCCAGTACTTC. Its protein is CATSRFSEETQYF. The full variable domain, with the rest looked up from reference TRBV15 and TRBJ2-5, is DAMVIQNPRYQVTQFGKPVTLSCSQTLNHNVMYWYQQKSSQAPKLLFHYYDKDFNNEADTPDNFQSRRPNTSFCFLDIRSPGLGDTAMYLCATSRFSEETQYFGPGTRLLVL.

This sequence joins TRBV20-1 and TRBJ2-1; TRBD1 aligns across 10 bases. The CDR3 totals 14 residues. Germline V gives CDR1 DFQATT, CDR2 SNEGSKA (reference sequence). With 3 bases clipped from V and 3 bases from J, the junction kept 2 bases outside the gene matches. CDR3 DNA sequence: TGCAGTGCTAGCGGGACAGGGGACTACAATGAGCAGTTCTTC. Translation: CSASGTGDYNEQFF.